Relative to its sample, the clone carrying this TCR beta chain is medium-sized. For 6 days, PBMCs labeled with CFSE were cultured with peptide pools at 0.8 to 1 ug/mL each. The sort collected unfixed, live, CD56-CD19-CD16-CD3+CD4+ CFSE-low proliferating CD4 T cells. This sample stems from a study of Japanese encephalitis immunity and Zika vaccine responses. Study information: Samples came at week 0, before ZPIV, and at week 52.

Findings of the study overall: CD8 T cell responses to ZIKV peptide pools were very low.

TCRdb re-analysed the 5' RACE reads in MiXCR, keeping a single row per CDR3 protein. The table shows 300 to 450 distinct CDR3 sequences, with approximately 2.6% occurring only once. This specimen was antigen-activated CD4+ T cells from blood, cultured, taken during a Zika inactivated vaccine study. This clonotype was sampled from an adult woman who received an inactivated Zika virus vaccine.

This CDR3 reads CASSLAGVAFGYGYTF. DNA for the CDR3: TGTGCCAGCAGCTTAGCCGGGGTGGCATTCGGATATGGCTACACCTTC. The rearrangement links TRBV11-2 to TRBJ1-2; no clear D. Germline-derived CDR1 and CDR2 are SGHAT and FQNNGV. This CDR3 is built from 16 residues. With 1 base removed from V and 5 bases from J, the gap between germline ends came to 17 bases.